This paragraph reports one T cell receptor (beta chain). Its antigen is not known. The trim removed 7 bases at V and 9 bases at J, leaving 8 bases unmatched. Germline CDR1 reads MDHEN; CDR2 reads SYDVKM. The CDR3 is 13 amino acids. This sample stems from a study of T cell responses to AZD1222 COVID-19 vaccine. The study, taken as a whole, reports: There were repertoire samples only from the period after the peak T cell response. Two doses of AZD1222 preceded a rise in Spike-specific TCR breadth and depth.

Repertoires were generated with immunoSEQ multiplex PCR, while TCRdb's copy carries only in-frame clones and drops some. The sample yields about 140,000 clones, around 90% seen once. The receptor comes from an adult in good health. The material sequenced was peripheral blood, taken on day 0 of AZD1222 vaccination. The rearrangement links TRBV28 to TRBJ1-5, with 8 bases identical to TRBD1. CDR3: CASNSGQGAPQHF. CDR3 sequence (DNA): TGTGCCAGCAATTCTGGACAGGGAGCGCCCCAGCATTTT. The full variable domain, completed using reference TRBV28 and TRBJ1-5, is DVKVTQSSRYLVKRTGEKVFLECVQDMDHENMFWYRQDPGLGLRLIYFSYDVKMKEKGDIPEGYSVSREKKERFSLILESASTNQTSMYLCASNSGQGAPQHFGDGTRLSIL.